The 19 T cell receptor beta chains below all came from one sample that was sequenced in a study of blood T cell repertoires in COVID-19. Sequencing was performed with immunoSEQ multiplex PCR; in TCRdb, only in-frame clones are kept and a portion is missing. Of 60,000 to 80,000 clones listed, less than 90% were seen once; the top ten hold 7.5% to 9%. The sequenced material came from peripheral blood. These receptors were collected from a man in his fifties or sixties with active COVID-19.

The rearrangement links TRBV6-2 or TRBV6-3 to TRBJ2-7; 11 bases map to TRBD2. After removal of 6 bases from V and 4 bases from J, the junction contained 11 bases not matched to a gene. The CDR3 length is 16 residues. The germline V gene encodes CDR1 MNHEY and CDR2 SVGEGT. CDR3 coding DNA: TGTGCCAGCAGCAAGGGACTAGCGGCCCTAAGGTACGAGCAGTACTTC. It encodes CASSKGLAALRYEQYF.

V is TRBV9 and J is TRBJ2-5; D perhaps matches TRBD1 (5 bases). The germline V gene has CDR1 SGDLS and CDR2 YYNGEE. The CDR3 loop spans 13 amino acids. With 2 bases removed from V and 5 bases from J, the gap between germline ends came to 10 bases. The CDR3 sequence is CASSVWGEETQYF. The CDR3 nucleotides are TGTGCCAGCAGCGTCTGGGGCGAGGAGACCCAGTACTTC.

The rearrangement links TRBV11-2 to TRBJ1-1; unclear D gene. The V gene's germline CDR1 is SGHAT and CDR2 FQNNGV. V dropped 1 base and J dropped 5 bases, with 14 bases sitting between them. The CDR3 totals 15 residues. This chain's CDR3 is CASSLVPEGRTEAFF. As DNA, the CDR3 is TGTGCCAGCAGCTTAGTTCCTGAGGGAAGGACTGAAGCTTTCTTT.

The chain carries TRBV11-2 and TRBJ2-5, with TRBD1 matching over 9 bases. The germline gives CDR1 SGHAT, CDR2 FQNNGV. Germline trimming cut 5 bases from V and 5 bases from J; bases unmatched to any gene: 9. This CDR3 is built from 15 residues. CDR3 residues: CASSPGTGTLETQYF. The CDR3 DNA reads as TGTGCCAGCAGCCCCGGGACAGGGACTCTGGAGACCCAGTACTTC.

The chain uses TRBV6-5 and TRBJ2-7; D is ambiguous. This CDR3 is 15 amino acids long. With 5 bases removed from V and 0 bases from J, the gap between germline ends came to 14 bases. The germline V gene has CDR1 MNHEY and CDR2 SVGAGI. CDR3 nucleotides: TGTGCCAGCAGTCCCGACGGCAGGCCCTCCTACGAGCAGTACTTC. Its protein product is CASSPDGRPSYEQYF.

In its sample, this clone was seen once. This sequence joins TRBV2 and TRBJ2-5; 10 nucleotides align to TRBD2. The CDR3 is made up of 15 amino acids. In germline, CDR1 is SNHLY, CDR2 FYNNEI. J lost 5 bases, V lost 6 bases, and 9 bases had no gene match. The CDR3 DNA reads TGTGCCAGCAGACCCGTAGCGGGAGGTCATGAGACCCAGTACTTC. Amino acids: CASRPVAGGHETQYF.

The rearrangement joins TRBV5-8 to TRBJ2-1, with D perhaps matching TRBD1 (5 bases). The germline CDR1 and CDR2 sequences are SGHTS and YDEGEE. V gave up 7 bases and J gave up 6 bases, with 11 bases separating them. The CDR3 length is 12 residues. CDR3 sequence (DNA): TGTGCCAGCTTCGGACACCTCAATGAGCAGTTCTTC. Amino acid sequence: CASFGHLNEQFF.

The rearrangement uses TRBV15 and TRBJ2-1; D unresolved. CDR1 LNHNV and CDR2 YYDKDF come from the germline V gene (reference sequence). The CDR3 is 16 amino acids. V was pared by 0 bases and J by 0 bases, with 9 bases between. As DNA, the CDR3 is TGTGCCACCAGCAGAGATTCTAGGCCCTCCTACAATGAGCAGTTCTTC. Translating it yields CATSRDSRPSYNEQFF.

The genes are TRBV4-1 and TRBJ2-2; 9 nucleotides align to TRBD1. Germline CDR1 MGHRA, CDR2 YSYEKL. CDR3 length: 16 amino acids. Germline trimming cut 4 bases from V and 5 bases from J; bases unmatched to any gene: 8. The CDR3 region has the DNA TGCGCCAGCAGCCGACTTGCTGGGACAGGGACCGGGGAGCTGTTTTTT. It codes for CASSRLAGTGTGELFF.

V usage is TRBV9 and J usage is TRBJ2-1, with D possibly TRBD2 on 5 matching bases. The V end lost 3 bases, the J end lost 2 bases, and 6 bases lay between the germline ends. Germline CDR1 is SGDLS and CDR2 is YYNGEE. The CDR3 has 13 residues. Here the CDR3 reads CASSGRTYNEQFF. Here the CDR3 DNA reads TGTGCCAGCAGCGGGAGGACCTACAATGAGCAGTTCTTC.

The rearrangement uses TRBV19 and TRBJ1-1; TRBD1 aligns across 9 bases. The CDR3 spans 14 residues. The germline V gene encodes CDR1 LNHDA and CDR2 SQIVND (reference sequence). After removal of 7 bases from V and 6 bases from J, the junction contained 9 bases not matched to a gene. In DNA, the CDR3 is TGTGCCAGTACCCAGGGACAGGGAGTGGCTGAAGCTTTCTTT. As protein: CASTQGQGVAEAFF.

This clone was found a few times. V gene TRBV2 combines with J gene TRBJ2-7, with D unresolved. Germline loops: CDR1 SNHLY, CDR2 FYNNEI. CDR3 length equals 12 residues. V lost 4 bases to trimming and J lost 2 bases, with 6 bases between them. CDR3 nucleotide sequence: TGTGCCAGCAGTGGACTGACCTACGAGCAGTACTTC. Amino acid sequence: CASSGLTYEQYF.

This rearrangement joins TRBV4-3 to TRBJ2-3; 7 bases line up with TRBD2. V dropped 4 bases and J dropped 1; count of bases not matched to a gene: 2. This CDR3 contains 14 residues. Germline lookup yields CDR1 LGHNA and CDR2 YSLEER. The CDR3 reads CASSPGGGTDTQYF. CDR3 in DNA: TGCGCCAGCAGCCCTGGGGGGGGCACAGATACGCAGTATTTT.

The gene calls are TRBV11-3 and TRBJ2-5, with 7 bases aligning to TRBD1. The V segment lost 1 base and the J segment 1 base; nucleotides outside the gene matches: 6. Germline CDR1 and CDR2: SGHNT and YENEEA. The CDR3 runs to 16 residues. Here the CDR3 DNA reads TGTGCCAGCAGCTTAGGCAACCAGGGGGTCCAAGAGACCCAGTACTTC. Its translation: CASSLGNQGVQETQYF.

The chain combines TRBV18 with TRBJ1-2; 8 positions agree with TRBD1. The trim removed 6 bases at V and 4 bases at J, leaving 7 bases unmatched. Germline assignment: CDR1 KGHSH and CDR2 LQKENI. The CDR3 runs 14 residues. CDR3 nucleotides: TGTGCCAGCTCTCCGACAGGGGCCCCCTATGGCTACACCTTC. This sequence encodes CASSPTGAPYGYTF. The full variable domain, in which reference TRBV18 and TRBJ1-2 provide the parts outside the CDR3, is NAGVMQNPRHLVRRRGQEARLRCSPMKGHSHVYWYRQLPEEGLKFMVYLQKENIIDESGMPKERFSAEFPKEGPSILRIQQVVRGDSAAYFCASSPTGAPYGYTFGSGTRLTVV.

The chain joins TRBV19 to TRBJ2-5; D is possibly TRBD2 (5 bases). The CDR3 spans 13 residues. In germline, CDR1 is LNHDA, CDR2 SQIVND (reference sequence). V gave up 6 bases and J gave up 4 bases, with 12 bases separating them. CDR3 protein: CASSPGRVETQYF. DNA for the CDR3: TGTGCCAGTAGCCCGGGAAGGGTAGAGACCCAGTACTTC.

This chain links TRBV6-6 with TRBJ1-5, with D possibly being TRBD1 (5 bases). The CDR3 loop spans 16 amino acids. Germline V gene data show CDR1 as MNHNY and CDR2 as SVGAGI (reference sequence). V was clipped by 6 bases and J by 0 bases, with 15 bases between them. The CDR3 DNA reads TGTGCCAGCAGCTCAGGAGGGGTTCTTAGCAATCAGCCCCAGCATTTT. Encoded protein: CASSSGGVLSNQPQHF.

The CDR3 spells CASSGGPAGRTGELFF. Here the CDR3 DNA reads TGTGCCAGCAGCGGGGGCCCGGCCGGACGCACCGGGGAGCTGTTTTTT. The V gene is TRBV9, the J gene TRBJ2-2; tentative D call: TRBD1 (5 bases). The CDR3 extends over 16 amino acids. Germline CDR1 SGDLS, CDR2 YYNGEE. V was trimmed by 3 bases and J by 4 bases, leaving 16 bases between them.

The CDR3 region has the DNA TGTGCCAGCAGCCAAGGGTACGCTAGCGCATACAATGAGCAGTTCTTC. Its translation: CASSQGYASAYNEQFF. The rearrangement uses TRBV3-1 (or the pseudogene TRBV3-2) and TRBJ2-1, with D possibly matching TRBD2 (6 bases). Germline V gene lookup returns CDR1 LGHDT and CDR2 YNNKEL (reference sequence). The CDR3 totals 16 residues. Trimming left V 1 base short and J 4 bases short, with 14 bases between.